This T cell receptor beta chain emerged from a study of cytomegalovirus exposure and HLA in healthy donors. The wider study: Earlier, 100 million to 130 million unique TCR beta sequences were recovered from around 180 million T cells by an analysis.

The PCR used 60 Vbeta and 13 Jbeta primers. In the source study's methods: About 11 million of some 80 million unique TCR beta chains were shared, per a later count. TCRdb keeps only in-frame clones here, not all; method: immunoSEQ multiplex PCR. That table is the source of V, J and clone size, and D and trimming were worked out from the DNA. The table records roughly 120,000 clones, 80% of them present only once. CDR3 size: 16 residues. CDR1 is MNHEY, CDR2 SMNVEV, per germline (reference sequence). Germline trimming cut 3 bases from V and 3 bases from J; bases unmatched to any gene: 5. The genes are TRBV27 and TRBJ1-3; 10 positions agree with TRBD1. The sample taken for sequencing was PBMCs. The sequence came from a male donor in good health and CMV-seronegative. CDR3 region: CASSLVDRGDGNTIYF. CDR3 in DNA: TGTGCCAGCAGTTTGGTGGACAGGGGGGATGGAAACACCATATATTTT.